The 3 T cell receptor beta chains given below trace back to one sample, sequenced in a study of T-cell reconstitution after alpha-beta-depleted transplantation in children. Unique molecular identifiers were used in preparing the TCRbeta library. Each CDR3 protein is one row after TCRdb ran MiXCR on the PCR reads. The sample holds 250,000 to 300,000 distinct CDR3 sequences, roughly a tenth seen once. The material was PBMCs, obtained before TCRalphabeta/CD19-depleted stem cell transplant. The receptors originated from a boy in the first two years of life with acute myeloid leukemia, due to receive a stem cell transplant.

For this clonotype: A much larger clone sits a single nucleotide away, making a read error possible. The chain has TRBV12-3 or TRBV12-4 and TRBJ2-2, with a possible D match to TRBD1 (6 bases). The CDR3 is made up of 13 amino acids. The CDR3 sequence is CASSQGNTGKLFF. In DNA, the CDR3 is TGTGCCAGCAGCCAGGGGAACACCGGGAAGCTGTTTTTT.

There are many counts of this clonotype. CDR3 in amino acids: CASRRAGNQPQHF. The CDR3 DNA reads as TGTGCCAGCAGGAGGGCGGGCAATCAGCCCCAGCATTTT. This chain links TRBV12-3 or TRBV12-4 with TRBJ1-5, with D unclear. V shed 6 bases and J shed 2 bases, with 8 bases lying between them. The CDR3 has 13 residues.

This clonotype was seen many times. The chain links TRBV12-3 or TRBV12-4 to TRBJ2-7; 7 bases agree with TRBD1. The CDR3 contains 13 residues. The junction had 3 bases not matched to a gene; V was cut back by 5 bases and J by 2 bases. The DNA for the CDR3 is TGTGCCAGCAGTCCTGACAGGGCCTACGAGCAGTACTTC. The encoded protein is CASSPDRAYEQYF.